This TCR beta chain stems from a study of neurological immune-mediated disorders. General study findings and limits: The absence of any CDR3 amino acid sequence shared by expanded clones across subjects suggests that repertoires were private in all groups. Expansion of TCR clones was greatest in HTLV-1-associated myelopathy and smallest in multiple sclerosis, where it fell below that of healthy controls.

To note about this clonotype: Antigen specificity is unknown.

Volunteers from a blood bank in Maryland, USA, constituted the healthy controls. Per germline, CDR1 SGHVS and CDR2 FNYEAQ. Trimming at V came to 5 bases and at J to 2 bases, leaving 6 bases not matched to a gene. The length of the CDR3 is 16 residues. The making of cDNA relied on 5'RACE with 10-nucleotide random UMIs. MiXCR, applied by TCRdb to the 5' RACE reads, yields one record per CDR3 protein. This table has 70,000 to 95,000 distinct CDR3 sequences, roughly 13% appearing once. Sequenced: PBMCs. The chain combines TRBV7-6 with TRBJ2-5, with TRBD2 matching 12 bases. This clonotype originated in a woman in her forties or fifties in good health. The CDR3 is CASSLGLAGLQETQYF. The CDR3 region has the DNA TGTGCCAGCAGCCTCGGACTAGCGGGGCTACAAGAGACCCAGTACTTC.